The 5 T cell receptor beta chains below all came from one sample that was sequenced in a study of molecular identifiers for immune sequencing clone quantification. TCRdb reanalysed the PCR reads using MiXCR and keeps one entry per CDR3 protein. The sample records about 640,000 distinct CDR3 sequences, about 20% being singletons. The specimen was naive CD8+ T cells from blood, with Jurkat cell RNA spiked in. The subset denotes: FACS-sorted CD8+CD4-CCR7+CD45RA+ naive T cells. The receptor source for this set is a human donor in good health. Some libraries in this study had Jurkat cell RNA spiked in.

In its sample, this clonotype was seen many times. This chain uses TRBV6-5 with TRBJ1-4; D is unclear. The CDR3 contains 16 residues. Germline CDR1 reads MNHEY; CDR2 reads SVGAGI. The V end was cut by 0 bases, the J end by 6 bases, with 14 bases between. The CDR3 reads CASSYSLGWNDEKLFF. The DNA of the CDR3 is TGTGCCAGCAGTTACTCGCTTGGGTGGAATGATGAAAAACTGTTTTTT.

To note about this clonotype: Given a much more abundant clone one base away, this may be a read error. The conserved phenylalanine or tryptophan normally closing the CDR3 is absent here, so this likely arose from a read error. The rearrangement joins TRBV9 to TRBJ2-7; TRBD1 matches at 7 bases. Germline V CDR1 and CDR2: SGDLS, YYNGEE. The CDR3 is 14 amino acids. J was trimmed by 3 bases and V by 0 bases; bases with no gene match: 3. CDR3 coding DNA: TGTGCCAGCAGCGTAGCTTACAGGGGCTACGAGCAGTACTCC. It encodes CASSVAYRGYEQYS.

This clonotype was seen a few times. The rearrangement uses TRBV13 and TRBJ1-2; no clear D. Between the trimmed V and J ends, which lost 5 bases and 2 bases, there was a span of 12 bases. The CDR3 covers 14 residues. Germline lookup yields CDR1 PRHDT and CDR2 FYEKMQ (reference sequence). The CDR3 protein is CASSDSDRNYGYTF. The CDR3 coding sequence is TGTGCCAGCAGCGATTCCGACCGGAACTATGGCTACACCTTC.

The gene calls are TRBV19 and TRBJ2-2; 10 nucleotides align to TRBD2. CDR1 is LNHDA and CDR2 is SQIVND in the germline V gene (reference sequence). This CDR3 has 15 amino acids. J gave up 6 bases and V 2 bases, and 3 bases lay outside the gene matches. The CDR3 region is CASSISGGAAGELFF. The CDR3 DNA reads TGTGCCAGTAGTATAAGCGGGGGGGCCGCCGGGGAGCTGTTTTTT.

This clonotype was counted at least ten times. The chain recombines TRBV9 with TRBJ1-5; D gene ambiguous. Per germline, CDR1 SGDLS and CDR2 YYNGEE. Trimming removed 5 bases at V and 4 bases at J, with 10 bases between. The CDR3 covers 13 residues. CDR3 sequence (DNA): TGTGCCAGCAGTGTCACGGGTAATCAGCCCCAGCATTTT. Translated: CASSVTGNQPQHF.